This TCR beta chain was obtained from a study of T cells in Graves' hyperthyroidism and ophthalmopathy. The study left out patients who had uncontrolled infection, other autoimmune disease, pregnancy or lactation. Germline V CDR1 and CDR2: LNHNV, YYDKDF (reference sequence). This CDR3 spans 17 amino acids. V lost 4 bases, J lost 0 bases, and 4 bases stayed unmatched. Regions amplified from RNA transcripts were the TCR beta CDR3 regions. A first-round RT-PCR of the TCR CDR3 used the HTBI primer set. TCRdb itself ran the multiplex PCR reads through MiXCR, one entry per CDR3 protein. The sample holds a few hundred thousand distinct CDR3 sequences, about half seen once. Broader study findings: Through a model of 13 V-J features, ophthalmopathy was separated from stable hyperthyroidism. Ophthalmopathy was predicted by the model a median of 6.5 months ahead of onset. The majority of expanded thyroid clonotypes above 0.001 also appeared in blood.

This clonotype turned up a few times. Its antigen is unidentified. The chain couples TRBV15 to TRBJ2-1; 12 bases match TRBD2. The TCR originated in a young woman with Graves' hyperthyroidism. Sequencing input: peripheral blood or thyroid tissue (not recorded which). CDR3 protein: CATSNRLAGVSYNEQFF. DNA of the CDR3: TGTGCCACCAGCAATAGACTAGCGGGAGTCTCCTACAATGAGCAGTTCTTC.